This T cell receptor (beta chain) originates from a study of blood T cell repertoires in COVID-19. Sequencing was performed with immunoSEQ multiplex PCR; in TCRdb, only in-frame clones are kept and a portion is missing. The sample consists of some 130,000 clones, 84% of them appearing once. CDR1 is SGHDT, CDR2 YYEEEE, per germline. This CDR3 is built from 14 residues. Losses at the gene ends were 2 bases for V and 5 bases for J; bases not matched to a gene: 4. The TCR sequence derives from a man in his fifties or sixties with acute or convalescent COVID-19. The chain uses TRBV5-6 and TRBJ1-5, with TRBD1 matching 7 bases. Specimen: peripheral blood. The CDR3 sequence is CASSFGTADQPQHF. CDR3 DNA sequence: TGTGCCAGCAGCTTTGGGACAGCCGATCAGCCCCAGCATTTT. Full variable domain (missing parts from reference TRBV5-6 and TRBJ1-5): DAGVTQSPTHLIKTRGQQVTLRCSPKSGHDTVSWYQQALGQGPQFIFQYYEEEERQRGNFPDRFSGHQFPNYSSELNVNALLLGDSALYLCASSFGTADQPQHFGDGTRLSIL.